The sample holds many counts of the clone carrying this T cell receptor beta chain. Its matching antigen is unknown. The data originate from a study of T cell repertoires in cytomegalovirus infection. Study context: Public signatures in TCR beta pointed to CMV infection and matching HLA type.

TCRdb re-analysed the reads in MiXCR, keeping a single row per CDR3 protein. Of about 140,000 distinct CDR3 sequences listed, 5.5% to 8% are singletons. Whole-study results and caveats: There were HLA-C-restricted CMV-specific TCR beta clonotypes dominating the ex vivo response.

CDR3 length: 15 residues. The germline V and J ends were trimmed by 2 bases and 6 bases, with 14 bases remaining between them. The germline CDR1 and CDR2 sequences are MDHEN and SYDVKM. Material: PBMCs. V and J are TRBV28 and TRBJ2-1, with D possibly TRBD1 on 6 matching bases. The sequence derives from a human donor in good health (CMV status not recorded). Some clones in this sample may be carry-over from other donors' samples. Here the CDR3 reads CASSLLSQGTNEQFF. Written as DNA, the CDR3 is TGTGCCAGCAGTTTACTTTCCCAGGGGACCAATGAGCAGTTCTTC. The full variable domain, completed using reference TRBV28 and TRBJ2-1, is DVKVTQSSRYLVKRTGEKVFLECVQDMDHENMFWYRQDPGLGLRLIYFSYDVKMKEKGDIPEGYSVSREKKERFSLILESASTNQTSMYLCASSLLSQGTNEQFFGPGTRLTVL.